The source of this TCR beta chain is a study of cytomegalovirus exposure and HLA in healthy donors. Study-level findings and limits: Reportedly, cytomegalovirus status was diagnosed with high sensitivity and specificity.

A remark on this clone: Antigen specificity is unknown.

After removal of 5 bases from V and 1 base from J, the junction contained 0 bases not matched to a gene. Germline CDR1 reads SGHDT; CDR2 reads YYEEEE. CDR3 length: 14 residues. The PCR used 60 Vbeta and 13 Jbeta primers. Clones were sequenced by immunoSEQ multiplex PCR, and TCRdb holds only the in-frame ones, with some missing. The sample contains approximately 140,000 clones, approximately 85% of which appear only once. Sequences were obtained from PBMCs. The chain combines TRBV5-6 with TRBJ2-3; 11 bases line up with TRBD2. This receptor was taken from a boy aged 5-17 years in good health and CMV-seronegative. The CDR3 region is CASRLAGGTDTQYF. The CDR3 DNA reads TGTGCCAGCAGACTAGCGGGGGGCACAGATACGCAGTATTTT.